What follows are 3 T cell receptor beta chains derived from one specimen sequenced in a study of CD8 T cells in ankylosing spondylitis. TCRdb independently ran MiXCR on the 5' RACE reads; one entry per CDR3 protein. The repertoire holds fewer than 550,000 distinct CDR3 sequences, with roughly 5.3% as singletons. These TCRs are of unknown antigen specificity. Whole-study findings and limits: In ankylosing spondylitis blood, a motif of seven to nine highly homologous TCR beta variants appeared characteristic.

The sample consisted of blood, either unsorted or a sorted T cell fraction (not recorded which). These receptors came from a male donor with ankylosing spondylitis.

The chain carries TRBV5-1 and TRBJ1-1; a weak D match, TRBD1 (6 bases). Germline values: CDR1 SGHRS, CDR2 YFSETQ. The CDR3 covers 13 residues. Trimming removed 2 bases at V and 4 bases at J, with 9 bases between. CDR3 DNA sequence: TGCGCCAGCAGCTTCGGACAGAGCACTGAAGCTTTCTTT. As protein: CASSFGQSTEAFF.

This clonotype was observed a handful of times. The CDR3 is CASSLVYEDYEQYF. The CDR3 DNA is TGCGCCAGCAGCTTGGTTTATGAGGACTACGAGCAGTACTTC. V and J are TRBV5-1 and TRBJ2-7; D is ambiguous. Germline CDR1 and CDR2: SGHRS and YFSETQ. Trimming stripped 0 bases from V and 3 bases from J, with 10 bases between. The CDR3 is made up of 14 amino acids.

This clonotype was counted many times. The CDR3, as DNA: TGCGCCAGCAGCTTGGCCATGCGTCGGGACACTGAAGCTTTCTTT. It encodes CASSLAMRRDTEAFF. The V gene is TRBV5-1, the J gene TRBJ1-1; D gene unclear. The V end was cut by 0 bases, the J end by 3 bases, with 12 bases between. CDR1 SGHRS and CDR2 YFSETQ come from the germline V gene. The CDR3 sequence is 15 residues long.